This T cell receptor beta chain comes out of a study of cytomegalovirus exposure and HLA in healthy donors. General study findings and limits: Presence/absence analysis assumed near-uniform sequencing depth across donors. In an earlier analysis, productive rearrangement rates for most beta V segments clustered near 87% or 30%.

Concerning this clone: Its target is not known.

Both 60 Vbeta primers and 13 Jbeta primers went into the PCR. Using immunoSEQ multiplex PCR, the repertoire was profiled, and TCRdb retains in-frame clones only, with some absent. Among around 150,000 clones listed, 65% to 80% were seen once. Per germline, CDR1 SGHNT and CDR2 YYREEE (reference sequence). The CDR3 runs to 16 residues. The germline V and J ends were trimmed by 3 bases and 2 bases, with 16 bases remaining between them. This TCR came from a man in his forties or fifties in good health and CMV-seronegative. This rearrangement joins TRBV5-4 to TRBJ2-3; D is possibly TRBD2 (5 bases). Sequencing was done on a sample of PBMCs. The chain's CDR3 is CASSSAGGSHTDTQYF. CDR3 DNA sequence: TGTGCCAGCAGCTCCGCGGGTGGGTCTCACACAGATACGCAGTATTTT.